The present TCR beta chain was sequenced within a study of shared clonotypes between healthy human individuals. TCRdb's copy holds only in-frame clones and misses some; the assay was immunoSEQ multiplex PCR. The profile covers approximately 980,000 clones, with approximately 76% appearing a single time and over 1.3% taken by the ten largest. Each of the donors was a healthy adult who was HIV-negative and had not had a recent acute infection or vaccination. Trimming shortened V by 0 bases and J by 2 bases, and 7 bases separated the two germline ends. This CDR3 comprises 14 residues. Germline-derived CDR1 and CDR2 are SGHAT and FQNNGV. In this sample, this clone turned up a few times.

Source material: memory CD4+ T cells sorted from blood. The subset is: CD45RA-negative fraction. The receptor's source is a man between 18 and 29 years old in good health. The chain combines TRBV11-2 with TRBJ2-5; perhaps TRBD2 as D (6 bases). Here the CDR3 reads CASSLDGTQETQYF. In DNA, the CDR3 is TGTGCCAGCAGCTTAGACGGGACTCAAGAGACCCAGTACTTC.